This paragraph reports one T cell receptor beta chain. Its antigen is unidentified. The J segment lost 4 bases and the V segment lost 3 bases, leaving 6 bases of the junction unmatched. From germline, CDR1 is KGHSH and CDR2 LQKENI. This CDR3 is built from 15 residues. The data belong to a study of T cells in localized non-small cell lung cancer. Study-level points and caveats: Clonality of T cells reached its maximum in uninvolved adjacent lung, surpassing tumor. Analysis by sequencing included only one tumor region, so heterogeneity remains possible.

Here immunoSEQ multiplex PCR was the method, and the copy in TCRdb shows in-frame clones only, minus some. The sample has more than 30,000 clones, over 75% seen once. The receptor comes from a male donor aged 60 or over with stage III lung adenocarcinoma. The specimen comprised peripheral blood, sampled before any cancer treatment. The chain employs TRBV18 and TRBJ2-1; 7 bases are a match to TRBD2. CDR3 nucleotide sequence: TGTGCCAGCTCACCCCTAGCGGAAAGTTACAATGAGCAGTTCTTC. This translates into CASSPLAESYNEQFF.